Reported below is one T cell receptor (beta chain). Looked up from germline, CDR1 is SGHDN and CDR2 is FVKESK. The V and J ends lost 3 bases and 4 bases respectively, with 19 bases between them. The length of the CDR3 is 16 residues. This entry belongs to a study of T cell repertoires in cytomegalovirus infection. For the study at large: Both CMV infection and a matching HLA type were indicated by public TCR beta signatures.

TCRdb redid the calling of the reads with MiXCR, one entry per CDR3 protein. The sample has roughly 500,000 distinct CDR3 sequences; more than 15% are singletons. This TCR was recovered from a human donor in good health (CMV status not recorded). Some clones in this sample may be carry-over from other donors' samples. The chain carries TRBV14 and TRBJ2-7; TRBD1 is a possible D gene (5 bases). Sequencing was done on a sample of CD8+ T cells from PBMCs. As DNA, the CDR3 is TGTGCCAGCAGCCACAAGGGGTCTCGAGCGTTGTACGAGCAGTACTTC. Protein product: CASSHKGSRALYEQYF.